This TCR beta chain stems from a study of T cells in Graves' hyperthyroidism and ophthalmopathy. There were TCR beta CDR3 regions amplified from RNA transcripts. TCR CDR3 regions were first amplified by RT-PCR with HTBI primers. From the multiplex PCR reads, TCRdb called clonotypes with MiXCR, one entry per CDR3 protein. The sample yields about 350,000 distinct CDR3 sequences, about 18% seen once. Each diagnosis was grounded in clinical symptoms, serum thyroxine and TRAb, thyroid ultrasound, and orbital computed tomography. The V gene lost 0 bases and the J gene lost 6 bases, with 15 bases spanning the gap. The CDR3 is 16 amino acids. Germline loops: CDR1 MNHEY, CDR2 SVGAGI. This clonotype was seen ten or more times.

The chain uses TRBV6-5 and TRBJ1-3, with D unresolved. The sequence was collected from a woman in her late teens or twenties with Graves' hyperthyroidism. Sequenced sample: blood. The CDR3 DNA reads as TGTGCCAGCAGTTACTCGATCGGGAAGGGAGTAAACACCATATATTTT. Its translation is CASSYSIGKGVNTIYF.